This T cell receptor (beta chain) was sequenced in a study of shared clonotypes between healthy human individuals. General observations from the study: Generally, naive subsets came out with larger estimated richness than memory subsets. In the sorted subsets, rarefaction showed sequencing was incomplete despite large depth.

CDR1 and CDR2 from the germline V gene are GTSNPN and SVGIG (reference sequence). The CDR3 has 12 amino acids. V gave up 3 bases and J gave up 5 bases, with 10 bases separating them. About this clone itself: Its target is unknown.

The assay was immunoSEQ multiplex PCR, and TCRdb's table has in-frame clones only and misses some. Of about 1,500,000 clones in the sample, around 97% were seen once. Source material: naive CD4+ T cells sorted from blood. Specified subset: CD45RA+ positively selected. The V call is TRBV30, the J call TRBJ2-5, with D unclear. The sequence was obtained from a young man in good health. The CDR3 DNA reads TGTGCCTGGAGCGCACTTAGGGAGACCCAGTACTTC. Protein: CAWSALRETQYF.